Listed below are T cell receptor beta chains from one sample, sequenced in a study of T cell responses to AZD1222 COVID-19 vaccine. Clones were read by immunoSEQ multiplex PCR, and TCRdb kept only the in-frame ones, dropping some. The sample holds around 120,000 clones; roughly 84% are singletons and the top ten take 7.5%. The source material was peripheral blood, sampled on day 0 of AZD1222 vaccination. These receptors all stem from an adult in good health. Both conserved end residues are part of each CDR3. The order of the fields is J gene, D gene, V gene, clone size, CDR3 protein, CDR3 DNA. D genes are given only for firm matches. Where a row states a size, it is once, few, many or the class of an expanded clone; other rows omit it.

TRBJ1-2 TRBD1 TRBV7-9 NA CASINRGSGGYTF TGTGCCAGCATCAACAGGGGGTCCGGCGGCTACACCTTC
TRBJ2-7 NA TRBV7-8 NA CASSPEQGAAEQYF TGTGCCAGCAGCCCGGAGCAGGGAGCAGCCGAGCAGTACTTC
TRBJ1-2 TRBD1 TRBV11-1 once CASGRRGPYGYTF TGTGCCAGCGGCCGGAGGGGGCCGTATGGCTACACCTTC
TRBJ2-2 NA TRBV14 NA CASSQEATGELFF TGTGCCAGCAGCCAAGAGGCCACCGGGGAGCTGTTTTTT
TRBJ2-7 TRBD2 TRBV7-9 NA CASSLGAGAGGSSYEQYF TGTGCCAGCAGCTTAGGGGCAGGAGCGGGAGGGAGCTCCTACGAGCAGTACTTC
TRBJ1-2 NA TRBV2 NA CASSEERGASFGYTF TGTGCCAGCAGTGAGGAGCGGGGGGCAAGTTTTGGCTACACCTTC
TRBJ1-4 NA TRBV6-4 NA CASSDSVGDEKLFF TGTGCCAGCAGTGACTCGGTGGGGGATGAAAAACTGTTTTTT
TRBJ1-2 NA TRBV28 NA CASSFRGGYTF TGTGCCAGCAGCTTCAGGGGTGGCTACACCTTC
TRBJ2-1 NA TRBV9 NA CASSGGVGYEQFF TGTGCCAGCAGCGGGGGAGTCGGGTATGAGCAGTTCTTC
TRBJ2-5 TRBD1 TRBV15 NA CATSARDRGEETQYF TGTGCCACCAGCGCTCGGGACAGGGGGGAAGAGACCCAGTACTTC
TRBJ1-1 NA TRBV6-5 NA CASSYEGDGVSTEAFF TGTGCCAGCAGTTACGAAGGGGATGGGGTGAGCACTGAAGCTTTCTTT
TRBJ2-7 TRBD2 TRBV28 NA CASSLYLAGAYEQYF TGTGCCAGCAGTTTATATCTAGCGGGGGCCTACGAGCAGTACTTC
TRBJ1-3 NA TRBV5-5 NA CASSLQTGSGNTIYF TGTGCCAGCAGCTTACAGACTGGCTCTGGAAACACCATATATTTT
TRBJ2-2 NA TRBV24-1 medium-sized CATSDRVAANTGELFF TGTGCCACCAGTGATCGTGTAGCGGCGAACACCGGGGAGCTGTTTTTT
TRBJ1-2 NA TRBV3-1/TRBV3-2 NA CASSQKNPGAGRNYGYTF TGTGCCAGCAGCCAAAAAAACCCCGGGGCAGGGAGGAACTATGGCTACACCTTC
TRBJ2-3 TRBD2 TRBV7-8 NA CASSRGLAGTDTQYF TGTGCCAGCAGCCGGGGACTAGCGGGCACAGATACGCAGTATTTT
TRBJ1-3 NA TRBV7-2 NA CASSLDSNSGNTIYF TGTGCCAGCAGCTTAGACAGCAACTCTGGAAACACCATATATTTT
TRBJ1-2 NA TRBV19 NA CASRSQGRNYGYTF TGTGCCAGTAGATCTCAGGGGCGAAACTATGGCTACACCTTC
TRBJ1-3 NA TRBV16 NA CASSQSTVNTIYF TGTGCCAGCAGCCAATCAACCGTAAACACCATATATTTT
TRBJ1-2 NA TRBV27 NA CASSSMTVDGYTF TGTGCCAGCAGTAGTATGACAGTAGATGGCTACACCTTC
TRBJ1-1 NA TRBV19 NA CASSIYSHSRNTEAFF TGTGCCAGTAGTATATACAGCCACTCGCGGAACACTGAAGCTTTCTTT
TRBJ2-3 NA TRBV27 many CASSLSRPDTQYF TGTGCCAGCAGTTTATCGAGGCCAGATACGCAGTATTTT
TRBJ1-2 NA TRBV7-2 NA CASSLDGRSYGYTF TGTGCCAGCAGCTTAGACGGCAGGAGCTATGGCTACACCTTC
TRBJ1-6 NA TRBV14 once CASSLHSGSPLHF TGTGCCAGCAGCCTTCATTCGGGTTCACCCCTCCACTTT
TRBJ1-3 NA TRBV6-1 NA CASSESEGSGNTIYF TGTGCCAGCAGTGAAAGCGAGGGCTCTGGAAACACCATATATTTT
TRBJ2-7 NA TRBV7-8 NA CASSFPGYEQYF TGTGCCAGCAGCTTTCCGGGCTACGAGCAGTACTTC
TRBJ1-6 NA TRBV4-1 once CASSQGVGINSPLHF TGCGCCAGCAGCCAAGGGGTAGGGATCAATTCACCCCTCCACTTT
TRBJ2-5 NA TRBV3-1/TRBV3-2 once CASSQRCIVVQRTKETQYF TGTGCCAGCAGCCAAAGGTGTATCGTGGTACAGCGAACCAAAGAGACCCAGTACTTC
TRBJ2-7 TRBD2 TRBV11-2 NA CASSLEVTSGGYYEQYF TGTGCCAGCAGCTTAGAAGTGACTAGCGGGGGGTATTACGAGCAGTACTTC
TRBJ2-2 NA TRBV28 NA CASRPALANTGELFF TGTGCCAGCAGACCGGCCCTCGCGAACACCGGGGAGCTGTTTTTT
TRBJ1-1 TRBD1 TRBV6-5 NA CASSLTGGTEAFF TGTGCCAGCAGCTTAACAGGGGGCACTGAAGCTTTCTTT
TRBJ2-6 TRBD1 TRBV24-1 NA CATGGQGSGANVLTF TGTGCCACCGGGGGACAGGGCTCTGGGGCCAACGTCCTGACTTTC
TRBJ1-1 TRBD1 TRBV3-1/TRBV3-2 NA CASSLTGVNTEAFF TGTGCCAGCAGCCTAACAGGGGTGAACACTGAAGCTTTCTTT
TRBJ1-2 NA TRBV7-8 NA CASSLGGRGTDFYTF TGTGCCAGCAGCTTAGGCGGTCGAGGTACGGACTTCTACACCTTC
TRBJ2-5 NA TRBV6-2/TRBV6-3 once CASSTVSTETQYF TGTGCCAGCAGCACCGTCTCCACGGAGACCCAGTACTTC
TRBJ2-1 NA TRBV6-5 NA CASRGGFANEQFF TGTGCCAGCAGGGGGGGATTTGCCAATGAGCAGTTCTTC
TRBJ1-6 NA TRBV5-1 few CASSILDFNSPLHF TGCGCCAGCAGCATACTGGACTTCAATTCACCCCTCCACTTT
TRBJ2-3 NA TRBV9 NA CASSVALSTDTQYF TGTGCCAGCAGCGTAGCACTTTCCACAGATACGCAGTATTTT
TRBJ2-7 TRBD2 TRBV10-1 NA CASSGATSGIHSYEQYF TGCGCCAGCAGTGGGGCGACTAGCGGGATTCACTCCTACGAGCAGTACTTC
TRBJ1-1 NA TRBV19 once CASSIGSQGTEAFF TGTGCCAGTAGTATAGGCTCACAGGGAACTGAAGCTTTCTTT
TRBJ2-2 TRBD2 TRBV3-1/TRBV3-2 NA CASSHASSGPGELFF TGTGCCAGCAGCCACGCCTCTAGCGGCCCCGGGGAGCTGTTTTTT
TRBJ1-1 TRBD1 TRBV19 NA CASSRKEGAPVTFF TGTGCCAGTAGTCGTAAAGAGGGGGCTCCCGTGACTTTCTTT
TRBJ1-1 NA TRBV4-1 NA CASRIQAESSTEAFF TGCGCCAGCAGGATCCAGGCAGAGAGTTCGACTGAAGCTTTCTTT
TRBJ2-5 NA TRBV5-8 NA CASSLGTRGGAQYF TGTGCCAGCAGCTTGGGGACCCGGGGTGGGGCCCAGTACTTC
TRBJ1-1 NA TRBV2 NA CASATSGGNTEAFF TGTGCCAGTGCCACCTCGGGGGGGAACACTGAAGCTTTCTTT
TRBJ2-7 TRBD1 TRBV7-9 NA CASSHDRGYHEQYF TGTGCCAGCAGCCACGACAGGGGTTACCACGAGCAGTACTTC
TRBJ1-1 NA TRBV6-5 NA CASSYRGSTEAFF TGTGCCAGCAGTTATAGGGGATCCACTGAAGCTTTCTTT
TRBJ1-4 TRBD1 TRBV28 NA CASSLYTGGKDEKLFF TGTGCCAGCAGTTTATATACAGGGGGCAAGGATGAAAAACTGTTTTTT
TRBJ1-5 NA TRBV3-1/TRBV3-2 once CASSHTNQPQHF TGTGCCAGCAGCCACACTAATCAGCCCCAGCATTTT
TRBJ2-3 NA TRBV25-1 NA CASLRLDTQYF TGTGCCAGCCTAAGACTCGATACGCAGTATTTT
TRBJ1-2 NA TRBV4-1 NA CASSQDLTGRRNGYTF TGCGCCAGCAGCCAAGATCTCACAGGGAGGAGGAATGGCTACACCTTC
TRBJ2-1 TRBD1 TRBV5-1 NA CASIDRGLDEQFF TGCGCCAGCATCGACAGGGGGCTTGATGAGCAGTTCTTC
TRBJ2-1 TRBD1 TRBV7-3 NA CASSLRDRGDEQFF TGTGCCAGCAGCCTCCGGGACAGGGGCGATGAGCAGTTCTTC
TRBJ2-2 TRBD1 TRBV19 NA CATAGGQGFRTGELFF TGTGCCACTGCCGGGGGACAGGGGTTTCGCACCGGGGAGCTGTTTTTT
TRBJ2-5 NA TRBV2 NA CASTNRQETQYF TGTGCCAGCACTAACAGACAAGAGACCCAGTACTTC
TRBJ2-7 NA TRBV28 NA CASSAGTGALYEQYF TGTGCCAGCAGTGCAGGGACCGGGGCCCTATACGAGCAGTACTTC
TRBJ2-7 NA TRBV6-6 NA CASSLDSYEQYF TGTGCCAGCAGTTTGGACTCGTACGAGCAGTACTTC
TRBJ1-1 NA TRBV6-6 NA CASSYDSGGTEAFF TGTGCCAGCAGTTACGATTCGGGGGGCACTGAAGCTTTCTTT
TRBJ1-6 NA TRBV11-1 few CASSLGGPVRNSPLHF TGTGCCAGCAGCTTAGGCGGGCCGGTGCGGAATTCACCCCTCCACTTT